The subject of this entry is one T cell receptor (beta chain). This record comes from a study of blood T cell repertoires in COVID-19. Study-level information: T cells, B-cell-depleted T cells, or PBMCs provided the cDNA or gDNA that served as material.

Clones were sequenced by immunoSEQ multiplex PCR, and TCRdb holds only the in-frame ones, with some missing. The sample comprises 45,000 to 65,000 clones, approximately 89% of which are singletons, and 7% to 9% rests with the top ten. The V gene's germline CDR1 is SGHRS and CDR2 YFSETQ. Trimming pared 3 bases from V and 2 bases from J, leaving 11 bases between. The CDR3 totals 14 residues. The sample consisted of peripheral blood. The V gene is TRBV5-1, the J gene TRBJ2-5, with D possibly TRBD1 on 6 matching bases. The clonotype was recovered from a man at least 80 years old with active or convalescent COVID-19. The CDR3 region has the DNA TGCGCCAGCAGCTACCGGGACAAGCAAGAGACCCAGTACTTC. This sequence encodes CASSYRDKQETQYF.